This T cell receptor beta chain was identified during a study of blood T cells in healthy people across ages. General study points: PBMCs that were unsorted prevented a conclusive naive versus antigen-experienced comparison. Any changes in expanded clonotypes were possibly confounded, as donor CMV status remained unknown.

Total RNA was isolated from each sample in quantities of at least 6 micrograms. Per germline, CDR1 LGHDT and CDR2 YNNKEL (reference sequence). The CDR3 runs 14 residues. Trimming pared 7 bases from V and 5 bases from J, leaving 17 bases between. Primed by a sample-barcoded 5' primer and a J-beta primer mix, a second PCR proceeded for about 6 to 12 cycles. Each sample provided no less than 2.5 million CDR3-containing paired-end reads. TCRdb passed the 5' RACE reads through MiXCR, listing each CDR3 protein once. The table includes about 1.6 million distinct CDR3 sequences, about 32% detected once. About this clonotype: Its antigen remains unidentified.

This clonotype was obtained from a woman in her twenties or thirties in good health. The V and J genes are TRBV3-1 and TRBJ2-5; either TRBD1 or TRBD2 may fit D (5 bases each). Source material: blood. CDR3 protein: CASMEWGSEETQYF. In DNA, the CDR3 is TGTGCCAGCATGGAGTGGGGGTCTGAGGAGACCCAGTACTTC.